The 26 T cell receptor beta chains presented below share a single source sample, sequenced in a study of OX40 agonist ivuxolimab in advanced cancers. Here immunoSEQ multiplex PCR was the method, and the copy in TCRdb shows in-frame clones only, minus some. This table has about 64,000 clones, about 83% appearing once. The material sequenced was CD4+ or CD8+ T cells sorted from blood, taken in a trial of the OX40 agonist ivuxolimab. Source of these receptors: an adult with an advanced solid tumor such as melanoma, head and neck, liver or kidney cancer.

The chain couples TRBV5-1 to TRBJ2-3; D is uncertain. V lost 0 bases and J 8 bases, leaving 22 bases between the germline ends. CDR1 SGHRS and CDR2 YFSETQ come from the germline V gene. The CDR3 covers 17 residues. CDR3 protein: CASSLDKTNRAVGTQYF. CDR3 DNA sequence: TGCGCCAGCAGCTTGGACAAGACAAACCGGGCGGTGGGTACGCAGTATTTT.

This clone was observed a handful of times. V gene TRBV6-5 combines with J gene TRBJ2-6; D not resolved. V was cut by 6 bases and J by 0 bases, with 6 bases left in between. Germline loops: CDR1 MNHEY, CDR2 SVGAGI. This CDR3 comprises 14 residues. CDR3 in DNA: TGTGCCAGCAGGAAAAGCTCTGGGGCCAACGTCCTGACTTTC. Protein product: CASRKSSGANVLTF.

The chain recombines TRBV18 with TRBJ2-5, with no clear D. This CDR3 spans 13 amino acids. The V gene lost 6 bases and the J gene lost 0 bases, with 8 bases spanning the gap. Germline V gene lookup returns CDR1 KGHSH and CDR2 LQKENI. In DNA, the CDR3 is TGTGCCAGCTCCCCTCCGAACCAAGAGACCCAGTACTTC. Protein: CASSPPNQETQYF.

This clone has just one count. The V gene is TRBV28, the J gene TRBJ2-1; perhaps TRBD2 as D (5 bases). Per the germline V gene, CDR1 is MDHEN and CDR2 is SYDVKM. Trimming cost V 6 bases and J 7 bases, with 16 bases left between them. CDR3 length equals 14 residues. In nucleotides, the CDR3 is TGTGCCAGCAGGGGCGTTGAGGGTTGGAATGAGCAGTTCTTC. It codes for CASRGVEGWNEQFF.

The rearrangement joins TRBV5-6 to TRBJ2-5; D is unclear. V gave up 2 bases and J gave up 3 bases, with 14 bases separating them. Germline V gene lookup returns CDR1 SGHDT and CDR2 YYEEEE. The CDR3 loop spans 15 amino acids. In DNA, the CDR3 is TGTGCCAGCAGCTTCGGGCTTTATAAGGAAGAGACCCAGTACTTC. Amino acids: CASSFGLYKEETQYF.

The chain is built from TRBV6-6 and TRBJ1-5; 8 bases line up with TRBD1. This CDR3 comprises 14 residues. CDR1 is MNHNY and CDR2 is SVGAGI in the germline V gene (reference sequence). Unmatched junction bases numbered 4, after V lost 5 bases and J lost 4 bases. This CDR3 is CASSQQGGNQPQHF. CDR3 in DNA: TGTGCCAGCAGTCAACAGGGGGGGAATCAGCCCCAGCATTTT.

V usage is TRBV7-3 and J usage is TRBJ1-1; 7 bases match TRBD1. V was clipped by 1 base and J by 1 base; unmatched bases: 6. The CDR3 consists of 16 residues. CDR1 SGHTA and CDR2 FQGTGA come from the germline V gene. CDR3: CASSLKGGRSNTEAFF. CDR3 DNA sequence: TGTGCCAGCAGCTTAAAAGGGGGCAGGTCGAACACTGAAGCTTTCTTT. Together with reference TRBV7-3 and TRBJ1-1, the CDR3 gives the full variable domain: GAGVSQTPSNKVTEKGKYVELRCDPISGHTALYWYRQSLGQGPEFLIYFQGTGAADDSGLPNDRFFAVRPEGSVSTLKIQRTERGDSAVYLCASSLKGGRSNTEAFFGQGTRLTVV.

V gene TRBV6-1 combines with J gene TRBJ2-5; D possibly corresponds to TRBD2 (6 bases). The V and J ends lost 7 bases and 12 bases respectively, with 18 bases between them. The CDR3 contains 12 residues. CDR1 is MNHNS and CDR2 is SASEGT in the germline V gene. This CDR3 reads CASTQVGTSEYF. In nucleotides, the CDR3 is TGTGCCAGCACCCAGGTGGGGACTTCGGAGTACTTC.

The rearrangement joins TRBV5-1 to TRBJ2-1; D gene ambiguous. Between the trimmed V and J ends, which lost 6 bases and 4 bases, there was a span of 11 bases. CDR1 SGHRS and CDR2 YFSETQ come from the germline V gene. This CDR3 has 13 residues. CDR3 in DNA: TGCGCCAGCATGAGACATAGGTACAATGAGCAGTTCTTC. Amino acids: CASMRHRYNEQFF.

J is TRBJ2-2 and V is TRBV10-3, with a possible D match to TRBD1 (6 bases). Germline loops: CDR1 ENHRY, CDR2 SYGVKD. Trimming stripped 5 bases from V and 5 bases from J, with 12 bases between. This CDR3 is built from 14 residues. CDR3 bases: TGTGCCATCAGTTCTAAGGGGGAGACCGGGGAGCTGTTTTTT. Protein sequence: CAISSKGETGELFF.

The chain recombines TRBV28 with TRBJ1-2; no reliable D call. The CDR3 loop spans 14 amino acids. V was cut by 4 bases and J by 7 bases, with 16 bases left in between. Germline V lookup: CDR1 MDHEN, CDR2 SYDVKM. The CDR3 sequence: CASSSPSVGSGYTF. Written as DNA, the CDR3 is TGTGCCAGCAGTTCTCCCAGCGTCGGTTCTGGCTACACCTTC.

The rearrangement links TRBV7-9 to TRBJ2-5; a weak D match, TRBD2 (6 bases). Trimming removed 5 bases at V and 4 bases at J, with 14 bases between. This CDR3 spans 14 amino acids. The germline V gene has CDR1 SEHNR and CDR2 FQNEAQ (reference sequence). The CDR3 nucleotides read TGTGCCAGCAGCCCAGCCGGGGGTGGAGAGACCCAGTACTTC. Translated: CASSPAGGGETQYF.

The chain employs TRBV28 and TRBJ1-1; no firm D call. The CDR3 runs 13 residues. The germline V and J ends were trimmed by 6 bases and 6 bases, with 14 bases remaining between them. From germline, CDR1 is MDHEN and CDR2 SYDVKM. The CDR3 DNA sequence: TGTGCCAGCAGAGCCGGGAGTAGCCCTGAAGCTTTCTTT. This translates into CASRAGSSPEAFF.

This clone was recorded only once. The CDR3 sequence: CASSQDGRLGRLFF. CDR3 nucleotide sequence: TGTGCCAGCAGCCAAGACGGACGGTTGGGTCGGCTGTTTTTT. The chain couples TRBV14 to TRBJ2-2; D call uncertain. CDR1 SGHDN and CDR2 FVKESK come from the germline V gene. V lost 0 bases to trimming and J lost 13 bases, with 15 bases between them. CDR3 size: 14 residues.

CDR3 region: CAWSVQTGANVLTF. The CDR3 nucleotides are TGTGCCTGGTCGGTACAAACCGGGGCCAACGTCCTGACTTTC. The gene calls are TRBV30 and TRBJ2-6, with D unresolved. Trimming took off 5 bases at V and 4 bases at J, with 12 bases between the two ends. CDR1 and CDR2 from the germline V gene are GTSNPN and SVGIG (reference sequence). The CDR3 has 14 amino acids.

The chain is built from TRBV18 and TRBJ2-3; D gene uncertain. Trimming removed 2 bases from V and 7 bases from J, with 13 bases in between. The CDR3 totals 14 residues. From germline, CDR1 is KGHSH and CDR2 LQKENI. CDR3 in DNA: TGTGCCAGCTCACCAGGGGATGGAAGAAATACGCAGTATTTT. It specifies CASSPGDGRNTQYF.

This clone occurred once. This sequence joins TRBV5-1 and TRBJ2-1; TRBD2 agrees at 14 bases. After removal of 3 bases from V and 10 bases from J, the junction contained 12 bases not matched to a gene. This CDR3 has 17 residues. Germline CDR1 is SGHRS and CDR2 is YFSETQ. CDR3 in amino acids: CASSSDGPGLAGAEQFF. The CDR3 bases are TGCGCCAGCAGCTCGGACGGCCCGGGACTAGCGGGGGCGGAGCAGTTCTTC.

This chain joins TRBV5-6 and TRBJ1-5; 8 nucleotides match TRBD1. With V trimmed by 4 bases and J by 2 bases, 8 bases remained unmatched. CDR1 and CDR2 from the germline V gene are SGHDT and YYEEEE. The CDR3 extends over 16 amino acids. CDR3 DNA: TGTGCCAGCAGCGTGCAGGGGGCCGGAGGCAATCAGCCCCAGCATTTT. Residues: CASSVQGAGGNQPQHF.

The chain has TRBV15 and TRBJ1-2; weak D call: TRBD1 (5 bases). Between the trimmed V and J ends, which lost 3 bases and 7 bases, there was a span of 15 bases. Germline V gives CDR1 LNHNV, CDR2 YYDKDF (reference sequence). The CDR3 runs 14 residues. In DNA form, the CDR3 reads TGTGCCACCAGCAGGGGACCGGATCGTGGTGGCTACACCTTC. This encodes CATSRGPDRGGYTF.

The J gene is TRBJ2-7, the V gene TRBV7-9; 8 bases are shared with TRBD2. V shed 5 bases, J shed 3 bases, and the junction held 12 bases outside the gene matches. The germline CDR1 and CDR2 sequences are SEHNR and FQNEAQ (reference sequence). This CDR3 is 16 amino acids long. CDR3 bases: TGTGCCAGCAGCCCGAGTGGGACTAGGGGGATCTACGAGCAGTACTTC. Its protein product is CASSPSGTRGIYEQYF.

The chain joins TRBV5-8 to TRBJ1-1; the D gene is possibly TRBD1 (6 bases). The CDR3 is 13 residues long. Deletions cut 4 bases from V and 7 bases from J, with 14 bases between. Germline lookup yields CDR1 SGHTS and CDR2 YDEGEE. In nucleotides, the CDR3 is TGTGCCAGCAGCCCCGAACCCAGGGGTGAAGCTTTCTTT. As protein: CASSPEPRGEAFF. The variable domain in full, completed from reference TRBV5-8 and TRBJ1-1, reads EAGVTQSPTHLIKTRGQQATLRCSPISGHTSVYWYQQALGLGLQFLLWYDEGEERNRGNFPPRFSGRQFPNYSSELNVNALELEDSALYLCASSPEPRGEAFFGQGTRLTVV.

The chain recombines TRBV6-1 with TRBJ1-6; D is unclear. V was shortened by 0 bases and J by 9 bases, with 3 bases between the two germline ends. Germline V CDR1 and CDR2: MNHNS, SASEGT. This CDR3 has 12 amino acids. In DNA, the CDR3 is TGTGCCAGCAGTGAAGCTGGTTCACCCCTCCACTTT. It specifies CASSEAGSPLHF.

This CDR3 is CASSLDGREPYNEQFF. The CDR3 nucleotides are TGTGCCAGCAGCTTAGATGGCCGGGAGCCCTACAATGAGCAGTTCTTC. The chain recombines TRBV11-3 with TRBJ2-1, with D perhaps matching TRBD2 (6 bases). V lost 0 bases, J lost 2 bases, and 11 bases lay in between. CDR3 length equals 16 residues. Germline V lookup: CDR1 SGHNT, CDR2 YENEEA. The whole variable domain, remainder taken from reference TRBV11-3 and TRBJ2-1, is EAGVVQSPRYKIIEKKQPVAFWCNPISGHNTLYWYLQNLGQGPELLIRYENEEAVDDSQLPKDRFSAERLKGVDSTLKIQPAELGDSAVYLCASSLDGREPYNEQFFGPGTRLTVL.

This chain links TRBV6-1 with TRBJ1-2; 7 bases align to TRBD1. Germline V gene data show CDR1 as MNHNS and CDR2 as SASEGT. This CDR3 has 15 amino acids. V was pared by 1 base and J by 3 bases, with 5 bases of the junction left unmatched. The CDR3 coding sequence is TGTGCCAGCAGTGAAGGGGCAGGGGGGTACTATGGCTACACCTTC. It translates to CASSEGAGGYYGYTF.

The CDR3 is CASSPGLSSTDTQYF. The CDR3 DNA follows: TGTGCCAGCAGCCCGGGACTCTCGTCCACAGATACGCAGTATTTT. The rearrangement uses TRBV5-4 and TRBJ2-3; D perhaps matches TRBD2 (6 bases). V dropped 4 bases and J dropped 2 bases, with 14 bases sitting between them. This CDR3 is 15 amino acids long. Germline lookup yields CDR1 SGHNT and CDR2 YYREEE (reference sequence).

The chain recombines TRBV10-3 with TRBJ2-1; 10 nucleotides line up with TRBD1. V lost 8 bases and J lost 7; bases outside the gene matches: 2. Germline V lookup: CDR1 ENHRY, CDR2 SYGVKD. The CDR3 has 12 amino acids. Here the CDR3 DNA reads TGTGCCATCGGGACAGGGGCGAATGAGCAGTTCTTC. Translating gives CAIGTGANEQFF.